A selection of T cell receptor beta chains follows, all from one sample in a study of response to subunit inactivated influenza vaccine. A single record per CDR3 protein comes from TCRdb applying MiXCR to the RT-PCR reads. This sample has roughly 570,000 distinct CDR3 sequences, with about 14% found just once. The specimen comprised PBMCs from blood, sampled about 12 days after vaccination. The receptors derive from a man in his fifties or sixties who received an inactivated influenza vaccine. Both conserved end residues are part of each CDR3. Each record gives: CDR3 DNA, CDR3 protein, V gene, D gene, clone size, J gene. The D gene is left open where the match is weak. A clone size is listed for some rows: how often the clone was seen (once, few, many), or a class if it is expanded.

CDR3 DNA: TGTGCCAGCAGTTACTCGAAAAGCGGGAGGGCCAGGAACGAGCAGTACTTC
CDR3 protein: CASSYSKSGRARNEQYF
V gene: TRBV6-2/TRBV6-3
D gene: TRBD2
clone size: few
J gene: TRBJ2-7

CDR3 DNA: TGTGCCAGCAGCTACAATCCCTCTAGCGGGGGGGTGGGTATGGATACGCAGTATTTT
CDR3 protein: CASSYNPSSGGVGMDTQYF
V gene: TRBV5-4
D gene: TRBD2
clone size: .
J gene: TRBJ2-3

CDR3 DNA: TGTGCCAGCAGCCAAGAGGGTACAGGGTCATTGCAGTTCTTC
CDR3 protein: CASSQEGTGSLQFF
V gene: TRBV3-1
D gene: .
clone size: few
J gene: TRBJ2-1

CDR3 DNA: TGCGCCAGCAGCCTTCGGACAGGGACGGGGGCCAACGTCCTGACTTTC
CDR3 protein: CASSLRTGTGANVLTF
V gene: TRBV5-1
D gene: TRBD1
clone size: .
J gene: TRBJ2-6

CDR3 DNA: TGTGCCAGCAGTTACCGCCAGACAGGCCCAGCGCGCGTGGAACTGTTTTTT
CDR3 protein: CASSYRQTGPARVELFF
V gene: TRBV6-5
D gene: .
clone size: .
J gene: TRBJ1-4

CDR3 DNA: TGTGCCAGCAGACCAGGGGCGGGAATGATCATGACGACTGAAGCTTTCTTT
CDR3 protein: CASRPGAGMIMTTEAFF
V gene: TRBV7-2
D gene: .
clone size: few
J gene: TRBJ1-1

CDR3 DNA: TGTGCCAGCAGTTTAAGGGATAATGAAAAACTGTTTTTT
CDR3 protein: CASSLRDNEKLFF
V gene: TRBV12-3/TRBV12-4
D gene: .
clone size: .
J gene: TRBJ1-4

CDR3 DNA: TGTGCCAGCAGCCAATCAGTTGGCTACGAGCAGTACTTC
CDR3 protein: CASSQSVGYEQYF
V gene: TRBV7-8
D gene: .
clone size: few
J gene: TRBJ2-7

CDR3 DNA: TGTGCCAGCAGCCAACCGGGACAGAACACTGAAGCTTTCTTT
CDR3 protein: CASSQPGQNTEAFF
V gene: TRBV4-2
D gene: .
clone size: .
J gene: TRBJ1-1

CDR3 DNA: TGTGCCAGCAGTCCGGGACAGATAACCTACGAGCAGTACTTC
CDR3 protein: CASSPGQITYEQYF
V gene: TRBV12-3/TRBV12-4
D gene: TRBD1
clone size: .
J gene: TRBJ2-7

CDR3 DNA: TGTGCCAGCAGCTTAGTGGGGGGGCAGAATGAGCAGTTCTTC
CDR3 protein: CASSLVGGQNEQFF
V gene: TRBV7-8
D gene: .
clone size: .
J gene: TRBJ2-1

CDR3 DNA: TGCGCCAGCAGCCCTAGGAACGCCAATGAGCAGTTCTTC
CDR3 protein: CASSPRNANEQFF
V gene: TRBV4-1
D gene: .
clone size: .
J gene: TRBJ2-1

CDR3 DNA: TGTGCCAGCAGCTTAGGGACTAGCTTATACGAGCAGTACTTC
CDR3 protein: CASSLGTSLYEQYF
V gene: TRBV11-2
D gene: TRBD2
clone size: .
J gene: TRBJ2-7

CDR3 DNA: TGTGCCAGCAGCTTTGCCGGCGTCTCCTACGAGCAGTACTTC
CDR3 protein: CASSFAGVSYEQYF
V gene: TRBV11-2
D gene: .
clone size: .
J gene: TRBJ2-7

CDR3 DNA: TGTGCCAGCAGCCGCTGGGTGGACATGAACACCGGGGAGCTGTTTTTT
CDR3 protein: CASSRWVDMNTGELFF
V gene: TRBV6-1
D gene: .
clone size: .
J gene: TRBJ2-2

CDR3 DNA: TGCAGTGCTTCCATAGGGGAGCCCCAGTACTTC
CDR3 protein: CSASIGEPQYF
V gene: TRBV20-1
D gene: .
clone size: once
J gene: TRBJ2-5

CDR3 DNA: TGTGCCAGCAGCTTACAATCGATTGACAATGAGCAGTTCTTC
CDR3 protein: CASSLQSIDNEQFF
V gene: TRBV7-9
D gene: .
clone size: many
J gene: TRBJ2-1

CDR3 DNA: TGTGCCAGTACTAAAGGGGACCGAAGGCTCACAGATACGCAGTATTTT
CDR3 protein: CASTKGDRRLTDTQYF
V gene: TRBV12-3/TRBV12-4
D gene: .
clone size: few
J gene: TRBJ2-3

CDR3 DNA: TGTGCCAGCAGCTTAGTTGGACTAGCGGGAGGTTCCTACAATGAGCAGTTCTTC
CDR3 protein: CASSLVGLAGGSYNEQFF
V gene: TRBV11-2
D gene: TRBD2
clone size: few
J gene: TRBJ2-1

CDR3 DNA: TGTGCCAGCAGTTTGAGGGGGGGCCGCACAGATACGCAGTATTTT
CDR3 protein: CASSLRGGRTDTQYF
V gene: TRBV12-3/TRBV12-4
D gene: .
clone size: few
J gene: TRBJ2-3

CDR3 DNA: TGCAGTGCTAGAGATTTTGGGGTGTCGGGGACAGGGGGTTCACCCCTCCACTTT
CDR3 protein: CSARDFGVSGTGGSPLHF
V gene: TRBV20-1
D gene: TRBD1
clone size: .
J gene: TRBJ1-6

CDR3 DNA: TGTGCCAGCAGTTTAGCGGGGGAGGACGAGCAGTACTTC
CDR3 protein: CASSLAGEDEQYF
V gene: TRBV12-3/TRBV12-4
D gene: .
clone size: .
J gene: TRBJ2-7

CDR3 DNA: TGCAGTGCTAGAGATGCGGGGGGCCCCTACAATGAGCAGTTCTTC
CDR3 protein: CSARDAGGPYNEQFF
V gene: TRBV20-1
D gene: TRBD2
clone size: .
J gene: TRBJ2-1

CDR3 DNA: TGTGCCAGCAGTTTGAGCGTAGCGGGGGCCTACGAGCAGTACTTC
CDR3 protein: CASSLSVAGAYEQYF
V gene: TRBV27
D gene: TRBD2
clone size: once
J gene: TRBJ2-7

CDR3 DNA: TGTGCCAGCAGTACCGGGGAGCTGTTTTTT
CDR3 protein: CASSTGELFF
V gene: TRBV12-3/TRBV12-4
D gene: .
clone size: few
J gene: TRBJ2-2

CDR3 DNA: TGTGCCAGCAGTTTAGGTATCGGACAGCGCAATCAGCCCCAGCATTTT
CDR3 protein: CASSLGIGQRNQPQHF
V gene: TRBV28
D gene: .
clone size: .
J gene: TRBJ1-5

CDR3 DNA: TGCAGTGCTGCAGTAGAGGGCAGGGGGCGTGGTGGCTACACCTTC
CDR3 protein: CSAAVEGRGRGGYTF
V gene: TRBV20-1
D gene: TRBD1
clone size: few
J gene: TRBJ1-2

CDR3 DNA: TGTGCCAGCAGCCCCACCGGGCAGGGCTCCTACAATGAGCAGTTCTTC
CDR3 protein: CASSPTGQGSYNEQFF
V gene: TRBV11-2
D gene: .
clone size: few
J gene: TRBJ2-1

CDR3 DNA: TGTGCCAGCAGCCAAACAGAGGTCTCCTACGAGCAGTACTTC
CDR3 protein: CASSQTEVSYEQYF
V gene: TRBV7-9
D gene: .
clone size: few
J gene: TRBJ2-7

CDR3 DNA: TGTGCCAGCTCACGGGCAGCTAACTATGGCTACACCTTC
CDR3 protein: CASSRAANYGYTF
V gene: TRBV18
D gene: .
clone size: .
J gene: TRBJ1-2

CDR3 DNA: TGTGCCAGCAGCTTAAACACGGCAGACGGCTACACCTTC
CDR3 protein: CASSLNTADGYTF
V gene: TRBV7-9
D gene: .
clone size: .
J gene: TRBJ1-2

CDR3 DNA: TGCGCCAGCAGCCAAGACAACAGGCCGAGCTCTGGGGCCAACGTCCTGACTTTC
CDR3 protein: CASSQDNRPSSGANVLTF
V gene: TRBV4-3
D gene: .
clone size: few
J gene: TRBJ2-6

CDR3 DNA: TGTGCCAGCAGCTTGGGGGGGGTTACCTACGAGCAGTACTTC
CDR3 protein: CASSLGGVTYEQYF
V gene: TRBV5-4
D gene: .
clone size: .
J gene: TRBJ2-7

CDR3 DNA: TGTGCCAGCAGCGTAGGCGGGGACTCCTACGAGCAGTACTTC
CDR3 protein: CASSVGGDSYEQYF
V gene: TRBV9
D gene: .
clone size: few
J gene: TRBJ2-7

CDR3 DNA: TGCAGCGTTGATGAGGGGATGAACACTGAAGCTTTCTTT
CDR3 protein: CSVDEGMNTEAFF
V gene: TRBV29-1
D gene: .
clone size: .
J gene: TRBJ1-1

CDR3 DNA: TGTGCCAGCAGCTACGATAGTCATAGCACAGATACGCAGTATTTT
CDR3 protein: CASSYDSHSTDTQYF
V gene: TRBV6-5
D gene: .
clone size: .
J gene: TRBJ2-3

CDR3 DNA: TGCGCCAGCAGCCCATCGGACAGGACACTTTCCTACGAGCAGTACTTC
CDR3 protein: CASSPSDRTLSYEQYF
V gene: TRBV4-1
D gene: TRBD1
clone size: .
J gene: TRBJ2-7

CDR3 DNA: TGTGCCAGCAGCTTAGGGGACGGAAGATACACCGGGGAGCTGTTTTTT
CDR3 protein: CASSLGDGRYTGELFF
V gene: TRBV7-2
D gene: .
clone size: .
J gene: TRBJ2-2

CDR3 DNA: TGCAGTGCTAAACCGAGGACGGCCATGAACACTGAAGCTTTCTTT
CDR3 protein: CSAKPRTAMNTEAFF
V gene: TRBV20-1
D gene: .
clone size: .
J gene: TRBJ1-1

CDR3 DNA: TGCAGTGCTAGAGCCGTTGAGACCCAGTACTTC
CDR3 protein: CSARAVETQYF
V gene: TRBV20-1
D gene: .
clone size: .
J gene: TRBJ2-5